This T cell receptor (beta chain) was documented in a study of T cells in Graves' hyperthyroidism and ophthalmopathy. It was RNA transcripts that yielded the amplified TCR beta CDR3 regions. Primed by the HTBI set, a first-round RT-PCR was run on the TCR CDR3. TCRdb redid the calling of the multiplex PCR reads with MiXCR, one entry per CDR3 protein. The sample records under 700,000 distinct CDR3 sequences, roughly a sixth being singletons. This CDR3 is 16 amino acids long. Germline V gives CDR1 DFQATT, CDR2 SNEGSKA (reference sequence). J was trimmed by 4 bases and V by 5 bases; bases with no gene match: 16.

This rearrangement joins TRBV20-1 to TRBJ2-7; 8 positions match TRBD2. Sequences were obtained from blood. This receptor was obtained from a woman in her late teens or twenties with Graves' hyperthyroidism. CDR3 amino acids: CSAATPGGAAGYEQYF. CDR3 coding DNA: TGCAGTGCTGCCACCCCGGGGGGGGCTGCGGGGTACGAGCAGTACTTC.